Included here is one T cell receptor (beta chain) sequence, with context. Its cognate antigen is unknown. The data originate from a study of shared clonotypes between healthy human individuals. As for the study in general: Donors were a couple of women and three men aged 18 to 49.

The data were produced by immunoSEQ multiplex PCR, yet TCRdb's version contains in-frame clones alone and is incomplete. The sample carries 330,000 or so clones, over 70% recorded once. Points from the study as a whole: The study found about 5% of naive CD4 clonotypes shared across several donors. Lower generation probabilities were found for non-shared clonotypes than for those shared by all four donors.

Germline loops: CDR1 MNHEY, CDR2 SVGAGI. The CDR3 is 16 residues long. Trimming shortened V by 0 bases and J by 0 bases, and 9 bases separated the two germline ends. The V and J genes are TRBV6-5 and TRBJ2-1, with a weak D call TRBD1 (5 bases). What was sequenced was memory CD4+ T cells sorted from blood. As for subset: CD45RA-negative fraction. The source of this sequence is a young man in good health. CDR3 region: CASSYSSGLSYNEQFF. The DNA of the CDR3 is TGTGCCAGCAGTTACTCCTCAGGGCTCTCCTACAATGAGCAGTTCTTC.